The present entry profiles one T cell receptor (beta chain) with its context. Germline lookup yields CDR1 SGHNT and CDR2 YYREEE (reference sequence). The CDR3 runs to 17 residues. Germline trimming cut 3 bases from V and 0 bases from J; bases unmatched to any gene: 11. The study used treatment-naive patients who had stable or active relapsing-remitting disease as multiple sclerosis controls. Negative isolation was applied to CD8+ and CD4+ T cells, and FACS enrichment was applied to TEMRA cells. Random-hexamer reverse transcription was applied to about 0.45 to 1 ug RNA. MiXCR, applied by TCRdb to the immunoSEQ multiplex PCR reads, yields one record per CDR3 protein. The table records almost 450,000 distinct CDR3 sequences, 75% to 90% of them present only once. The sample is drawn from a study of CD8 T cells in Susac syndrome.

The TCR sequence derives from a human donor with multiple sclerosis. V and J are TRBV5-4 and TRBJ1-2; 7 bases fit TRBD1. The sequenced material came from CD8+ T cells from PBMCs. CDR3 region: CASSSPGQTDANYGYTF. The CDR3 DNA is TGTGCCAGCAGCTCGCCGGGACAGACCGATGCTAACTATGGCTACACCTTC. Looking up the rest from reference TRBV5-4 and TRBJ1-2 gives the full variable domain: ETGVTQSPTHLIKTRGQQVTLRCSSQSGHNTVSWYQQALGQGPQFIFQYYREEENGRGNFPPRFSGLQFPNYSSELNVNALELDDSALYLCASSSPGQTDANYGYTFGSGTRLTVV.